This TCR beta chain derives from a study of blood T cell repertoires in COVID-19. Study information: Acute and convalescent COVID-19 samples came from the United States, Italy and Spain. Nucleic acid was either cDNA or gDNA, and it came from T cells, B-cell-depleted T cells, or PBMCs.

The repertoire was sequenced with immunoSEQ multiplex PCR; TCRdb's copy has only in-frame clones and lacks some. There are about 140,000 clones in the sample; roughly 84% occur only once, and 3.5% to 4.5% lies in the top ten. The CDR3 is 13 amino acids. With 0 bases removed from V and 3 bases from J, the gap between germline ends came to 6 bases. Germline-derived CDR1 and CDR2 are SGHNT and YYREEE (reference sequence). The chain combines TRBV5-4 with TRBJ1-2, with D tentatively TRBD1 (5 bases). The TCR was taken from a woman aged 60-75 years with acute or convalescent COVID-19. The material sequenced was peripheral blood. CDR3 amino acids: CASSLETDYGYTF. CDR3 DNA: TGTGCCAGCAGCTTGGAGACAGACTATGGCTACACCTTC.